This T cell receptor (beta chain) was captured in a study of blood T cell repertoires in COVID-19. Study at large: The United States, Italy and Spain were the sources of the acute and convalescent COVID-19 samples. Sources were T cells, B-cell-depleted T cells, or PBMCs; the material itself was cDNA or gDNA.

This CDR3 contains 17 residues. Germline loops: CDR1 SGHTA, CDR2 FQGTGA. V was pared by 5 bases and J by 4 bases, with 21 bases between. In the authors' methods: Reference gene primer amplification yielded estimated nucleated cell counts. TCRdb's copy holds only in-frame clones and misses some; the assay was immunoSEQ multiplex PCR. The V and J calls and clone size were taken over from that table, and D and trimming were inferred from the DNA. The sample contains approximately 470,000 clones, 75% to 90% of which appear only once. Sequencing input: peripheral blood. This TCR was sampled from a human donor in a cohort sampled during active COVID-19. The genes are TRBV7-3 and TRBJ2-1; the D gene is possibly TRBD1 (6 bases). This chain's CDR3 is CASSTKVIWTVYNEQFF. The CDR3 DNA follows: TGTGCCAGCAGCACAAAGGTGATCTGGACAGTATACAATGAGCAGTTCTTC.